These 18 T cell receptor beta chains share one sample of origin, sequenced in a study of identical twins. Each CDR3 protein is one row after TCRdb ran MiXCR on the 5' RACE reads. The sample includes 1.5 million to 2 million distinct CDR3 sequences, more than 30% of them seen just once. The sequencing input was cord blood. These receptor sequences come from a newborn girl in good health.

The rearrangement uses TRBV10-3 and TRBJ1-4, with unresolved D. The CDR3 contains 15 residues. With 4 bases removed from V and 8 bases from J, the gap between germline ends came to 17 bases. Germline-derived CDR1 and CDR2 are ENHRY and SYGVKD. CDR3 nucleotide sequence: TGTGCCATCAGTGGAGCCGGGCCGAGGGAGGAAAAACTGTTTTTT. Its translation: CAISGAGPREEKLFF.

Only a few counts were recorded for this clonotype. This rearrangement joins TRBV27 to TRBJ2-1; weak D call: TRBD1 (5 bases). V lost 4 bases and J lost 4, with 20 bases in between. CDR1 is MNHEY, CDR2 SMNVEV, per germline (reference sequence). The CDR3 extends over 17 amino acids. The CDR3 sequence is CASSWGRGRGDYNEQFF. CDR3 DNA: TGTGCCAGCAGTTGGGGCCGAGGCCGCGGAGATTACAATGAGCAGTTCTTC.

The chain combines TRBV4-1 with TRBJ2-7; D could derive from TRBD1 or TRBD2 (5 bases each). The CDR3 contains 16 residues. Trimming shortened V by 3 bases and J by 1 base, and 16 bases separated the two germline ends. Germline V gene sequence: CDR1 MGHRA, CDR2 YSYEKL. The CDR3, as DNA: TGCGCCAGCAGCCAGGGGACGGGACGGACTTCCTACGAGCAGTACTTC. It is translated as CASSQGTGRTSYEQYF.

The V gene is TRBV10-3, the J gene TRBJ2-4; TRBD2 agrees at 7 bases. The CDR3 contains 16 residues. The ends lost 0 bases at V and 2 bases at J; junction bases unmatched: 4. The germline V gene has CDR1 ENHRY and CDR2 SYGVKD. CDR3 nucleotide sequence: TGTGCCATCAGTGAGTCGCTGGGAGGGACCAAAAACATTCAGTACTTC. Translating gives CAISESLGGTKNIQYF.

Only a few counts were recorded for this clonotype. V is TRBV28 and J is TRBJ1-6; 11 positions match TRBD1. Germline values: CDR1 MDHEN, CDR2 SYDVKM. The V and J ends lost 10 bases and 7 bases, in that order; junction bases with no gene match: 9. The CDR3 spans 15 residues. The CDR3 DNA is TGTGCCACCCATGGACAGGGGGCAAGGAATTCACCCCTCCACTTT. Its translation is CATHGQGARNSPLHF.

The V gene is TRBV20-1, the J gene TRBJ2-5; 12 bases are shared with TRBD2. The junction had 10 bases not matched to a gene; V was cut back by 0 bases and J by 5 bases. Germline V gives CDR1 DFQATT, CDR2 SNEGSKA (reference sequence). This CDR3 is built from 17 residues. The CDR3 DNA reads TGCAGTGCTAGAGATCGGCGCCCTAGCGGGGGGGCGGAGACCCAGTACTTC. This sequence encodes CSARDRRPSGGAETQYF.

Only a few counts were recorded for this clonotype. This CDR3 is CSAPDRGLYYGYTF. In nucleotides, the CDR3 is TGCAGTGCCCCGGACAGGGGGCTTTACTATGGCTACACCTTC. This rearrangement joins TRBV20-1 to TRBJ1-2; TRBD1 matches at 11 bases. This CDR3 has 14 residues. J lost 3 bases, V lost 6 bases, and 6 bases had no gene match. Germline CDR1 is DFQATT and CDR2 is SNEGSKA (reference sequence).

The chain employs TRBV4-2 and TRBJ2-5; D might be TRBD2 (5 bases). The germline V and J ends were trimmed by 0 bases and 3 bases, with 11 bases remaining between them. CDR1 and CDR2 from the germline V gene are LGHNA and YNFKEQ. The CDR3 sequence is 15 residues long. The CDR3 loop reads CASSQDTSGEETQYF. The CDR3 DNA sequence: TGTGCCAGCAGCCAAGATACTAGTGGGGAAGAGACCCAGTACTTC.

CDR3 DNA: TGTGCCAGCAGCACTGACTGGGGCCCTACGCAGTATTTT. Translating it yields CASSTDWGPTQYF. V usage is TRBV12-3 or TRBV12-4 and J usage is TRBJ2-3; tentative D call: TRBD1 (5 bases). CDR3 length equals 13 residues. V dropped 6 bases and J dropped 8 bases, with 15 bases sitting between them.

This clonotype has just a few counts. The chain recombines TRBV20-1 with TRBJ2-7; D is ambiguous. The V end lost 3 bases, the J end lost 1 base, and 10 bases lay between the germline ends. This CDR3 has 13 residues. Germline values: CDR1 DFQATT, CDR2 SNEGSKA (reference sequence). This chain's CDR3 is CSAREQYSYEQYF. The CDR3 nucleotides read TGCAGTGCTAGGGAGCAGTATTCCTACGAGCAGTACTTC.

The chain is built from TRBV19 and TRBJ2-1; D not resolved. This CDR3 is built from 12 residues. Germline V lookup: CDR1 LNHDA, CDR2 SQIVND (reference sequence). Deletions cut 11 bases from V and 6 bases from J, with 14 bases between. This CDR3 reads CAAQGRFNEQFF. The CDR3 DNA reads TGTGCCGCCCAAGGGCGGTTCAATGAGCAGTTCTTC.

This clonotype was seen only once. The CDR3: CASSLIAGLASTDTQYF. The CDR3 DNA is TGTGCCAGCAGTTTAATAGCGGGATTAGCTAGCACAGATACGCAGTATTTT. The chain is built from TRBV12-3 or TRBV12-4 and TRBJ2-3; 8 nucleotides agree with TRBD2. V was pared by 2 bases and J by 0 bases, with 7 bases of the junction left unmatched. This CDR3 contains 17 residues.

The V call is TRBV29-1, the J call TRBJ1-1; D gene uncertain. Germline V lookup: CDR1 SQVTM, CDR2 ANQGSEA. V lost 6 bases, J lost 10 bases, and 18 bases lay in between. The CDR3 loop spans 12 amino acids. The CDR3 loop reads CSVVLTRSGAFF. The CDR3 DNA reads as TGCAGCGTCGTGCTTACAAGGTCGGGAGCTTTCTTT.

This clonotype was seen more than once but under ten times. The chain uses TRBV27 and TRBJ1-6; the D is unclear. The V and J ends lost 1 base and 2 bases respectively, with 9 bases between them. The germline V gene encodes CDR1 MNHEY and CDR2 SMNVEV (reference sequence). The CDR3 loop spans 16 amino acids. The CDR3 coding sequence is TGTGCCAGCAGTTTATACGCCGGTGCCTATAATTCACCCCTCCACTTT. It encodes CASSLYAGAYNSPLHF.

This clonotype was detected a few times. The J gene is TRBJ2-1, the V gene TRBV7-2, with 9 bases lining up with TRBD2. After removal of 7 bases from V and 0 bases from J, the junction contained 7 bases not matched to a gene. CDR3 size: 16 residues. Germline V CDR1 and CDR2: SGHTA, FQGNSA. CDR3 in amino acids: CASKLGRGGSYNEQFF. Here the CDR3 DNA reads TGTGCCAGCAAGTTGGGGCGGGGGGGCTCCTACAATGAGCAGTTCTTC.

This clonotype occurred a few times. The chain is built from TRBV20-1 and TRBJ2-3, with D unresolved. The CDR3 has 14 residues. Germline V gene sequence: CDR1 DFQATT, CDR2 SNEGSKA (reference sequence). With 3 bases removed from V and 2 bases from J, the gap between germline ends came to 12 bases. CDR3 in DNA: TGCAGTGCTAGTAGAAGGGCCAACACAGATACGCAGTATTTT. It codes for CSASRRANTDTQYF.

This chain links TRBV4-2 with TRBJ2-6; no definite D call. The germline V gene has CDR1 LGHNA and CDR2 YNFKEQ. V was shortened by 8 bases and J by 0 bases, with 11 bases between the two germline ends. This CDR3 has 15 amino acids. CDR3 sequence: CASVDTGSGANVLTF. The DNA for the CDR3 is TGTGCCAGCGTCGACACCGGCTCTGGGGCCAACGTCCTGACTTTC.

This chain joins TRBV10-3 and TRBJ2-3; 8 bases map to TRBD2. V was clipped by 4 bases and J by 2 bases; unmatched bases: 14. Germline V gives CDR1 ENHRY, CDR2 SYGVKD. This CDR3 spans 18 amino acids. The CDR3, as DNA: TGTGCCATCAGTGCACGAAGAGCGGGAGTTGAGGACACAGATACGCAGTATTTT. As protein: CAISARRAGVEDTDTQYF.